This TCR beta chain was identified during a study of regulatory T cells in long-lasting Graves disease. The time point here: persistent/refractory GD, antithyroid drugs over 5 years with positive TRAb. Isolated PBMC RNA provided the starting material for the TCR library. The V gene's germline CDR1 is MNHNS and CDR2 SASEGT. This CDR3 spans 15 amino acids. The J segment lost 10 bases and the V segment lost 6 bases, leaving 13 bases of the junction unmatched. This clonotype was counted many times. Through Arm-PCR of CDR3 regions and iRepertoire HTBI primers, TCR beta libraries were built. Each CDR3 protein gets one entry after TCRdb re-called the multiplex PCR reads with MiXCR. The table has around 460,000 distinct CDR3 sequences, 20% to 25% seen once.

The chain couples TRBV6-1 to TRBJ1-4, with 8 bases aligning to TRBD1. The sequences come from peripheral blood mononuclear cells (PBMCs), collected when the disease was refractory, from a patient treated with antithyroid drugs. The clonotype originates from a female donor with Graves disease. As DNA, the CDR3 is TGTGCCAGCAGAACCACAGGCCTCACAGGGGGAAAACTGTTTTTT. Protein: CASRTTGLTGGKLFF.